The T cell receptor beta chain under discussion was sequenced for a study of control samples from healthy donors and cancer patients (TCRdb year 2020). With respect to this clone: What antigen it recognizes has not been identified. Base qualities are not provided; no much larger clone lies one nucleotide away.

Library creation used the immunoSEQ multiplex PCR assay. Drawn from immuneACCESS, this table holds only the in-frame rearrangements with V and J called that TCRdb kept. Clones are partly lost; checked studies trace under half to an unresolved V gene and leave the rest unexplained. The sample yields about 140,000 clones; approximately 86% were counted once. Together, the top ten hold 8.7% of the sample. The germline V gene yields SGHVS for CDR1 and FQNEAQ for CDR2. From cysteine to phenylalanine, the CDR3 is 15 amino acids long. Solely the CDR3 DNA is kept, with 45 bases framed from the first base. V lost 3 bases and J lost 3 bases, and the count of bases not matched to a germline gene is 8.

Sequenced input: blood. The sequence joins TRBV7-8 to TRBJ2-7, with 7 bases matching TRBD1. This TCR came from a woman aged 25 to 45 in good health. The nucleotide sequence is TGTGCCAGCAGCTTCCCGCCGGGACAGCTCTACGAGCAGTACTTC. Its protein reads: CASSFPPGQLYEQYF.